This T cell receptor (beta chain) stems from a study of cytomegalovirus exposure and HLA in healthy donors (dated by TCRdb to 2016 to 2017). Concerning the study at large: In an earlier analysis of some 550 of the donors, 276 Gb of sequence data and some 120 million unique TCR beta sequences from roughly 180 million T cells were reported. About 320 gigabases of sequencing data and some 85 million unique TCR sequences were included in an early release covering several hundred HLA-typed donors. Of the 398 genotyped donors, roughly 85% fell in the genetic ancestry cluster associated with self-reported Caucasian donors. The study was designed to test whether signatures of past pathogen exposure could be identified by cataloging public T cell receptors. The study profiled the T cell repertoires of hundreds of subjects by immunosequencing and related them to cytomegalovirus serostatus. Besides the first cohort of more than 650 subjects, a separate validation cohort made up of 120 or so different subjects was used. To predict cytomegalovirus infection status, the study brought together high-throughput TCR immunosequencing, statistical association of individual TCRs with disease status, and machine learning. In a later analysis, previously published TCR beta repertoires from more than 500 donors were re-analyzed and high-resolution HLA genotyping was added so that TCR occurrence patterns could be studied. The later analysis used no new phenotypic data to find candidate immune exposures, relying instead on TCR beta sequences and their occurrence across donors. In an earlier analysis of 500 to 650 of the donors, high-throughput TCR beta sequencing was used to judge whether each TCR beta V gene segment behaved as functional or pseudogenic. Donor age, sex, ethnicity and CMV serostatus were collected together with the repertoire data. A later genetic analysis took genome-wide SNP genotypes for about 65% of the roughly 670 donors and used that subset as a discovery cohort. Every repertoire in the discovery cohort had been generated on one and the same sequencing platform. Class I and class II HLA loci were covered by the typing at four-digit resolution. The number of donors typed differed by locus, with 629-630 for A, B, C, DRB1 and DQB1, around 500 for DQA1, 606 for DPA1, and around 460 for DPB1. Four to six DR-DQ haplotypes were handled as single units for association and clustering, since linkage in the cohort was strong. Among some 400 genotyped donors of the cohort, an average of roughly 230,000 unique TCR beta nucleotide sequences was sequenced per donor, of which approximately 18% were non-productive.

In total, about 650 healthy bone marrow donors made up the cohort. At the time of sampling, every cohort member was nominally healthy, though immune exposures that went unrecorded were likely present. The donor tested CMV seropositive, placing the donor among the 250 to 350 seropositive members of the cohort. A peripheral blood sample was collected from each donor, and TCR beta sequencing was performed on peripheral blood mononuclear cells. Genomic DNA was extracted from the blood cell samples with the Qiagen DNeasy Blood Extraction Kit. Overall study outcomes, separate from this receptor: According to a later analysis, most CMV-associated TCR beta chains appeared to be HLA-restricted, and the HLA associations seemed to be driven largely by CMV exposure. CMV serostatus was the only immune exposure information available for the cohort. Because HLA typing was unavailable for some donors at each locus, only the typed subset was used in association tests. In an earlier analysis of 587 of the donors, most TCR beta V segments appeared in productive rearrangements about 90% or about 30% of the time, broadly matching IMGT annotations. A few of the identified cytomegalovirus-associated TCR beta chains were confirmed in vitro to be specific for cytomegalovirus antigens. The presence/absence analyses assumed that sequencing depth was roughly uniform across donors, and that assumption may not be true. The study listed 170 or so TCR beta chains as associated with cytomegalovirus. Because counts were too low, roughly 17 rarely observed V segments, including chromosome 9 orphons, were left out of the earlier analysis of a few hundred of the donors. A cluster of highly shared sequence variants was judged likely to be a technical artifact of the sequencing pipeline. The classifier was reported to diagnose cytomegalovirus status with high specificity and sensitivity in both the original and validation cohorts. In a later genetic analysis, a missense DCLRE1C variant was associated with V-gene and J-gene trimming of TCR beta chains, and the association was replicated in an independent cohort. The cohort was sequenced for TCR beta chains only, and without alpha or paired-chain data the features that could be detected were limited. Linkage disequilibrium might explain the correlated functional status among segregating V segments, but an unknown experimental factor could not be excluded. A further reported finding was that TCR beta sequences accurately predicted the HLA-A and HLA-B alleles for most subjects in the first cohort. Compared with equally common non-associated chains, HLA-associated TCR beta chains in a later analysis were more clonally expanded and had lower generation probabilities. Specific HLA alleles were associated with 15,000 to 20,000 TCR beta sequences at a false discovery rate of 0.05 in a later analysis. The authors suggested that the approach could potentially be generalized to other disease states and immunological phenotypes. Most TCR sequences were seen in very few donors, while some public TCRs were found in many individuals. A later genetic analysis reported fewer N-insertions in productive TCRs among donors in an Asian-associated ancestry cluster than the roughly 700-donor mean. Several of the top co-occurrence clusters appeared to be linked to parvovirus B19, influenza, CMV and Epstein-Barr virus, according to a later analysis. In a later analysis, the rate of TCR association differed among HLA loci, with DRB1 alleles having the most associated TCRs and HLA-C alleles having the fewest. Some IMGT-functional V segments, including TRBV6-2 and TRBV6-3, could not be distinguished by the 87-base-pair reads and were therefore excluded. Assigning TCR associations to individual alleles was difficult when HLA alleles, especially DR and DQ, strongly co-occurred.

To note about this clone: The antigen it binds to is not known. The record has no base qualities; no much larger clone is one base away.

CDR1 is given as KGHSH and CDR2 as LQKENI, both from the germline V gene. V drops 5 bases and J drops 4 bases, leaving 24 bases in between. Measured from the cysteine to the phenylalanine, the CDR3 is 17 residues long. Only CDR3 DNA remains: 51 bases, in frame from the first base. The library relied on the immunoSEQ multiplex PCR assay. For the multiplex PCR, a mixture combining 60 forward primers for TCR Vbeta segments and 13 reverse primers for TCR Jbeta segments was used. The CDR3 region of rearranged TCR beta genes was amplified from genomic DNA by a multiplex PCR assay. The amplified TCR beta libraries were sequenced on the Illumina HiSeq System as 87-base-pair reads. As for how the authors treated the data: A later analysis tallied tens of millions of unique TCR beta chains across the 550 to 850 repertoires, and 10 million to 11 million of those chains were shared by two or more donors. To remove PCR and sequencing errors, raw reads were error-corrected and collapsed into unique sequences using a nearest-neighbor algorithm that merged closely related sequences. CDR3 sequences were aligned to IMGT reference sequences to assign V, D and J gene segments. For a sequence to be retained, at least a six-nucleotide match to both a V gene segment and a J gene segment was required. Rearrangements were classified as productive when the CDR3 lacked stop codons and remained in frame with V and J, and all other rearrangements were classified as non-productive. Following IMGT convention, CDR3 was defined as the stretch from the second conserved V-encoded cysteine to the conserved J-encoded phenylalanine. The earlier analysis of about 640 of the donors excluded any sequence lacking an unambiguous match to a single V gene segment. In an earlier analysis of some 590 of the donors, V segments were called functional above 56.7% productive rearrangements and were called segregating when the between-donor standard deviation exceeded 5%. To diagnose cytomegalovirus status from the catalog of TCR beta chain sequences, a statistical classification framework was built. In a later analysis, V and J genes were assigned by comparing TCR nucleotide sequences against IMGT/GENE-DB human TR gene sequences. The TCRdist pipeline was used in a later analysis to assign CDR3 sequences and most-parsimonious VDJ recombination scenarios. In a later analysis, each TCR beta chain was defined by its CDR3 amino acid sequence together with its V-gene family, and reads without a unique V-gene family were excluded. A later analysis removed several hundred highly shared, low-generation-probability nucleotide sequences to deal with suspected cross-contamination and a sequencing artifact. For each public chain, a later analysis derived a clonal expansion index from normalized ranks of inferred template counts within each repertoire. Generation probabilities in a later analysis came from a VDJ recombination model fitted to out-of-frame rearrangements, and those results were checked against IGoR. Hypergeometric tests were used in a later analysis to score TCR-TCR, TCR-HLA and TCR-CMV co-occurrence, with a repertoire-size bias correction applied to the TCR pairs. A later analysis estimated false discovery rates by permuting HLA or CMV assignments 20 times. In a later analysis, co-occurring TCRs were grouped using DBSCAN, and TCRdist sequence similarity was added for clustering within HLA-allele-positive subsets. Repertoires with fewer than 30,000 or more than 120,000 public chains, plus five repertoires with anomalous nucleotide sharing, were excluded from co-occurrence clustering. In its TCRdb copy, this immuneACCESS table keeps in-frame sequences only and misses some clones. Where compared with another copy, unresolved V genes explain less than half of these, and the others have no known cause. V, J and clone size reflect that table, while D and trimming were determined from the DNA. The sample table records some 110,000 clones; about two thirds of these occur just once. Jointly, the top ten make up about 9% of the sample.

The clonotype originates from a man aged 25-40 years in good health and CMV-seropositive. The source material was PBMCs. The receptor chain draws on TRBV18 and TRBJ2-7; perhaps TRBD1 is the D gene, with 7 bases matching. The CDR3 here reads CASSSGVYQGGWYEQYF. The nucleotide sequence is TGTGCCAGCTCATCCGGAGTGTATCAGGGGGGATGGTACGAGCAGTACTTC. Outside the CDR3, residues come from the reference TRBV18 and TRBJ2-7 proteins, so the full variable domain is: NAGVMQNPRHLVRRRGQEARLRCSPMKGHSHVYWYRQLPEEGLKFMVYLQKENIIDESGMPKERFSAEFPKEGPSILRIQQVVRGDSAAYFCASSSGVYQGGWYEQYFGPGTRLTVT.